These 9 T cell receptor beta chains were all obtained from the same sample, sequenced in a study of blood T cell repertoires in COVID-19. TCRdb's copy holds only in-frame clones and misses some; the assay was immunoSEQ multiplex PCR. The sample holds approximately 16,000 clones; around 90% are singletons and the top ten take approximately 14%. The specimen sequenced was peripheral blood. The receptor source for this set is a human donor in a cohort sampled during active COVID-19.

V usage is TRBV6-5 and J usage is TRBJ2-7; the match to TRBD1 covers 8 bases. The length of the CDR3 is 16 residues. Unmatched junction bases numbered 8, after V lost 2 bases and J lost 2 bases. Per germline, CDR1 MNHEY and CDR2 SVGAGI. DNA of the CDR3: TGTGCCAGCAGTTACGCAGGGGGCAGATCACCCTACGAGCAGTACTTC. This encodes CASSYAGGRSPYEQYF.

The chain employs TRBV3-1 (or the pseudogene TRBV3-2) and TRBJ1-1; 9 nucleotides line up with TRBD1. Germline CDR1 reads LGHDT; CDR2 reads YNNKEL (reference sequence). This CDR3 has 15 amino acids. J lost 4 bases, V lost 4 bases, and 7 bases had no gene match. CDR3 sequence (DNA): TGTGCCAGCAGCCCGCCGGGACAGGGATCCACTGAAGCTTTCTTT. Its translation is CASSPPGQGSTEAFF.

The V call is TRBV5-6, the J call TRBJ1-1; TRBD1 matches 8 bases. Trimming took 5 bases from V and 8 from J; bases not matched to a gene: 14. The CDR3 is 15 amino acids. The V gene's germline CDR1 is SGHDT and CDR2 YYEEEE. CDR3 nucleotides: TGTGCCAGCAGGGTTAGACAGGGGATTGGCCGGGAAGCTTTCTTT. This sequence encodes CASRVRQGIGREAFF.

This chain connects TRBV15 to TRBJ2-1, with TRBD1 matching over 9 bases. This CDR3 region has 16 residues. The germline CDR1 and CDR2 sequences are LNHNV and YYDKDF (reference sequence). V dropped 0 bases and J dropped 4; count of bases not matched to a gene: 4. This CDR3 is CATSRDGTGLYNEQFF. CDR3 nucleotide sequence: TGTGCCACCAGCAGAGACGGGACAGGGCTGTACAATGAGCAGTTCTTC.

This chain links TRBV5-6 with TRBJ1-6; 8 nucleotides agree with TRBD1. There are 14 residues in the CDR3. After removal of 4 bases from V and 5 bases from J, the junction contained 2 bases not matched to a gene. The V gene's germline CDR1 is SGHDT and CDR2 YYEEEE. The CDR3 bases are TGTGCCAGCAGCATACAGGGGGATAATTCACCCCTCCACTTT. It is translated as CASSIQGDNSPLHF.

In nucleotides, the CDR3 is TGTGCCAGCAGCCAAGATAGCGTGGGCGGGACAGGTTCGACCTATGGCTACACCTTC. Translating gives CASSQDSVGGTGSTYGYTF. The rearrangement links TRBV3-1 (or the pseudogene TRBV3-2) to TRBJ1-2, with 8 positions matching TRBD1. This CDR3 has 19 residues. Per the germline V gene, CDR1 is LGHDT and CDR2 is YNNKEL (reference sequence). V trimming: 0 bases; J trimming: 4 bases; junction bases outside the gene matches: 16.

The rearrangement links TRBV4-3 to TRBJ1-5; maybe TRBD1 (5 bases). V lost 0 bases to trimming and J lost 0 bases, with 12 bases between them. CDR3 size: 17 residues. Germline CDR1 reads LGHNA; CDR2 reads YSLEER. CDR3 region: CASSQDFGGVSNQPQHF. The CDR3 nucleotides are TGCGCCAGCAGCCAAGATTTCGGAGGGGTTAGCAATCAGCCCCAGCATTTT.

The gene calls are TRBV6-2 or TRBV6-3 and TRBJ2-2; weak D call: TRBD1 (6 bases). The germline V and J ends were trimmed by 2 bases and 4 bases, with 14 bases remaining between them. Germline CDR1 MNHEY, CDR2 SVGEGT. The CDR3 contains 16 residues. The CDR3 is CASSYQQTGITGELFF. CDR3 nucleotides: TGTGCCAGCAGTTACCAGCAGACAGGTATCACCGGGGAGCTGTTTTTT.

The chain combines TRBV2 with TRBJ2-1; weak D call: TRBD1 (6 bases). V was clipped by 6 bases and J by 0 bases, with 6 bases between them. Germline assignment: CDR1 SNHLY and CDR2 FYNNEI. CDR3 size: 13 residues. This chain's CDR3 is CASRDSSYNEQFF. CDR3 sequence (DNA): TGTGCCAGCAGGGACAGCTCCTACAATGAGCAGTTCTTC.